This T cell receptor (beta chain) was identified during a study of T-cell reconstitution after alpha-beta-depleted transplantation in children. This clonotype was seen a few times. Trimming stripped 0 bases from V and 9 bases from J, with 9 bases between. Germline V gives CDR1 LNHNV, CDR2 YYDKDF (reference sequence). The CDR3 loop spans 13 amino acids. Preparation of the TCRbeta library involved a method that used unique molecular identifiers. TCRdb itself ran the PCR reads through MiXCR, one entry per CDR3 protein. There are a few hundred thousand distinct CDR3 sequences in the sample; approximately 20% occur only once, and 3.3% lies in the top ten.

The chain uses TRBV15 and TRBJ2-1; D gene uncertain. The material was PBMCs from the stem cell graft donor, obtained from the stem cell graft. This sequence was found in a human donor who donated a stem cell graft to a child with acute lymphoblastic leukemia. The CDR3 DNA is TGTGCCACCAGCAGAGAACCCTGGGGTGAGCAGTTCTTC. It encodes CATSREPWGEQFF. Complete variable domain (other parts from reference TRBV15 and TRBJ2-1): DAMVIQNPRYQVTQFGKPVTLSCSQTLNHNVMYWYQQKSSQAPKLLFHYYDKDFNNEADTPDNFQSRRPNTSFCFLDIRSPGLGDTAMYLCATSREPWGEQFFGPGTRLTVL.